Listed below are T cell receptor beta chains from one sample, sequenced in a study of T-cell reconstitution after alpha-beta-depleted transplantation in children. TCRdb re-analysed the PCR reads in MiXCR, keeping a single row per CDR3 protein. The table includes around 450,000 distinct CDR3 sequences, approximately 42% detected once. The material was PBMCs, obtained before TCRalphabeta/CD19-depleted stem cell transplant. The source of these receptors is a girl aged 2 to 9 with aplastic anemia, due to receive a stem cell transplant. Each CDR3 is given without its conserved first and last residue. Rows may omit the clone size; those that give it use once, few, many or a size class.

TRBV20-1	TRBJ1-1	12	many	SARDSGGNTEAF
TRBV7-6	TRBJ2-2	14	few	ASSSGQGKDTGELF
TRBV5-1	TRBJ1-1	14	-	ASSFWGAGGIAEAF
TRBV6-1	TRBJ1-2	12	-	ASSEAGGLNGYT
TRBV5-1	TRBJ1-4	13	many	ASSPNEGYNEKLF
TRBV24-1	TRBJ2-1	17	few	ATSSGTEPTSGRNNEQF
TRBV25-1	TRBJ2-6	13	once	ASSDPRTGANVLT
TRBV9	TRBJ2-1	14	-	ASSVLTAPAPNEQF
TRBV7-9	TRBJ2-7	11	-	ASSFRKFHEQY
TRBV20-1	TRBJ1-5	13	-	SARDLQGGHQPQH